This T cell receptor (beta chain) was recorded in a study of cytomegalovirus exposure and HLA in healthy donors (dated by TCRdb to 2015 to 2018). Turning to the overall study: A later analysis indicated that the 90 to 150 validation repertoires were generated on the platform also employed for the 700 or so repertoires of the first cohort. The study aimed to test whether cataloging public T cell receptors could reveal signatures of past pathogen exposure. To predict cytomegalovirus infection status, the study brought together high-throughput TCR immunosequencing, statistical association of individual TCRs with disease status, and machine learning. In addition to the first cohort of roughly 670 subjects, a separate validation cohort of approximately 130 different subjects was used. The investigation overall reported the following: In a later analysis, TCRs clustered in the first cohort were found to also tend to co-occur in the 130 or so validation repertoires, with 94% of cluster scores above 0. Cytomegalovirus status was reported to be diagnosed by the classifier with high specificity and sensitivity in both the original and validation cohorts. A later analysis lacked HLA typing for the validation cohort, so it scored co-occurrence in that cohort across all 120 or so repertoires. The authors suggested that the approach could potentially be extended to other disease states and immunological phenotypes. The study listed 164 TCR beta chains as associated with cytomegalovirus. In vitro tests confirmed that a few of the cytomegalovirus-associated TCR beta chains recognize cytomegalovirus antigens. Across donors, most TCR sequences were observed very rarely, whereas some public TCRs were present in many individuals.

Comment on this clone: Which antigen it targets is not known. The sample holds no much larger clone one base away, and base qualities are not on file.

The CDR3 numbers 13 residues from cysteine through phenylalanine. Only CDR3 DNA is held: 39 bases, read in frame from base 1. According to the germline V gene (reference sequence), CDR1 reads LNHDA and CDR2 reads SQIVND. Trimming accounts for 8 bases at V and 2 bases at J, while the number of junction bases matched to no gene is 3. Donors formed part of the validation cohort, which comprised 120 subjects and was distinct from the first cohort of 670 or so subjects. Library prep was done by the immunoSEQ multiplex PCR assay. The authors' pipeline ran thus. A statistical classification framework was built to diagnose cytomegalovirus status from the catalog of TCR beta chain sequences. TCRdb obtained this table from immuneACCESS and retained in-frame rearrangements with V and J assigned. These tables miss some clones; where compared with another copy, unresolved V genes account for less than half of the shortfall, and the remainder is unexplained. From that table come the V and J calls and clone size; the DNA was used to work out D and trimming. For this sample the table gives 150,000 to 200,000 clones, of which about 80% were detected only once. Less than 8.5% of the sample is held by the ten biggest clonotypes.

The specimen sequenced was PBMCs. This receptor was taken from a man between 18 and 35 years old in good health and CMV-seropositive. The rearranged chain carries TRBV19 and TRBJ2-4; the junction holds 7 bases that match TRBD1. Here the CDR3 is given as CASEQGPKNIQYF. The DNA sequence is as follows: TGTGCCAGTGAACAGGGGCCCAAAAACATTCAGTACTTC.